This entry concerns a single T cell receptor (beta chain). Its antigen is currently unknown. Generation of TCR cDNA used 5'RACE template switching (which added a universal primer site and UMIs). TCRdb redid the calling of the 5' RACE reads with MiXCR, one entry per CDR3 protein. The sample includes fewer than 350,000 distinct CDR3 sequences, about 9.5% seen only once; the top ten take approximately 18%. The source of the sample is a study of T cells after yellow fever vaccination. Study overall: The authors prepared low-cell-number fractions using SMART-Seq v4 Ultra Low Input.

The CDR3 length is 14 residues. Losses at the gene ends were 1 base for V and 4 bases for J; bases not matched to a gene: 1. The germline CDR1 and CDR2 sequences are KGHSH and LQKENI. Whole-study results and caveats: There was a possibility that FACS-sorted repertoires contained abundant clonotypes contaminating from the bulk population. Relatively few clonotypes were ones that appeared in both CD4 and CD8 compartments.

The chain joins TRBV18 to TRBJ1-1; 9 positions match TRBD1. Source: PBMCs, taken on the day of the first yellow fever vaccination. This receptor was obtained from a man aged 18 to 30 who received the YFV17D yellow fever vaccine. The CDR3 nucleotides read TGTGCCAGCTCACCACAGGACAGGGGCACTGAAGCTTTCTTT. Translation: CASSPQDRGTEAFF.